Shown below are 20 T cell receptor beta chains from a single sample sequenced in a study of beta chain features in type 1 diabetes. Study findings and constraints: TCRB CDR3s from Type 1 diabetes patients were moderately but significantly shorter in all four CD4+ subsets.

Isolated RNA was reverse transcribed in full, so expressed TCRB transcripts were sequenced. The assay was immunoSEQ multiplex PCR, and TCRdb's table has in-frame clones only and misses some. Here the sample spans a few hundred thousand clones, about 14% being singletons. Their cognate antigens are unknown. The sample comprised naive CD4+ T cells from blood. These receptors all stem from a woman younger than 35 with type 1 diabetes.

This clone was seen a handful of times. The J gene is TRBJ2-7, the V gene TRBV7-6, with TRBD1 identical over 8 bases. The CDR3 spans 14 residues. CDR1 and CDR2 from the germline V gene are SGHVS and FNYEAQ. With V trimmed by 5 bases and J by 0 bases, 3 bases remained unmatched. The CDR3 sequence: CASSRGQDSYEQYF. CDR3 DNA: TGTGCCAGCAGCAGGGGACAGGACTCCTACGAGCAGTACTTC.

The J gene is TRBJ2-2, the V gene TRBV7-2, with 8 bases fitting TRBD2. CDR1 SGHTA and CDR2 FQGNSA come from the germline V gene. V was pared by 3 bases and J by 7 bases, with 4 bases of the junction left unmatched. This CDR3 is built from 14 residues. CDR3 sequence (DNA): TGTGCCAGCAGCTTCCTAGCGGGTGGCGGGGAGCTGTTTTTT. This codes for CASSFLAGGGELFF.

This clone was seen a few times. This sequence joins TRBV11-3 and TRBJ2-7; maybe TRBD2 (5 bases). V was shortened by 2 bases and J by 3 bases, with 8 bases between the two germline ends. Per germline, CDR1 SGHNT and CDR2 YENEEA. There are 13 residues in the CDR3. CDR3 region: CASSLSGYYEQYF. CDR3 sequence (DNA): TGTGCCAGCAGCTTAAGCGGTTACTACGAGCAGTACTTC.

In regard to this clone: The same CDR3 arises from other DNA sequences in this sample as well. The rearrangement uses TRBV6-5 and TRBJ2-2; possibly TRBD2 for D (6 bases). The V end was cut by 2 bases, the J end by 0 bases, with 10 bases between. CDR3 length: 16 amino acids. From germline, CDR1 is MNHEY and CDR2 SVGAGI. The CDR3 DNA sequence: TGTGCCAGCAGTTACGGGACTTCCGCGAACACCGGGGAGCTGTTTTTT. Amino acids: CASSYGTSANTGELFF.

This clone was found a few times. Mismatch with germline at one junction end may stem from a read error. The chain employs TRBV28 and TRBJ2-1, with 9 bases identical to TRBD2. Germline lookup yields CDR1 MDHEN and CDR2 SYDVKM. CDR3 length equals 12 residues. The CDR3 sequence: CGAGGSYNEQFF. The CDR3 nucleotides read TGCGGGGCGGGAGGGTCCTACAATGAGCAGTTCTTC.

This clone has only a few counts. This chain links TRBV5-1 with TRBJ2-2; 9 bases line up with TRBD2. Germline V gives CDR1 SGHRS, CDR2 YFSETQ. V shed 7 bases, J shed 5 bases, and the junction held 15 bases outside the gene matches. This CDR3 has 17 residues. CDR3 in amino acids: CASVPSGAGGGTGELFF. The DNA of the CDR3 is TGCGCCAGCGTCCCCTCGGGAGCGGGAGGAGGTACCGGGGAGCTGTTTTTT.

The chain links TRBV28 to TRBJ1-2; 9 nucleotides line up with TRBD1. Per germline, CDR1 MDHEN and CDR2 SYDVKM. Trimming at V came to 5 bases and at J to 7 bases, leaving 5 bases not matched to a gene. The CDR3 has 13 amino acids. The CDR3 sequence: CASSLGQGVGYTF. CDR3 nucleotide sequence: TGTGCCAGCAGTCTGGGACAGGGTGTTGGCTACACCTTC.

This clone was seen a handful of times. The V and J genes are TRBV7-2 and TRBJ1-3; 10 bases fit TRBD1. CDR3 length equals 14 residues. J lost 8 bases, V lost 5 bases, and 6 bases had no gene match. Germline values: CDR1 SGHTA, CDR2 FQGNSA. CDR3 bases: TGTGCCAGCAGCCCCCGGGACAGGGGATACACCATATATTTT. Translation: CASSPRDRGYTIYF.

This clone showed up just a few times. This chain joins TRBV28 and TRBJ2-7, with a possible D match to TRBD1 (5 bases). This CDR3 has 13 amino acids. V was shortened by 1 base and J by 11 bases, with 15 bases between the two germline ends. Germline assignment: CDR1 MDHEN and CDR2 SYDVKM. CDR3 sequence (DNA): TGTGCCAGCAGTTTATATAGGGGTCTCAAGGAGTACTTC. The encoded protein is CASSLYRGLKEYF.

This clone turned up a few times. In nucleotides, the CDR3 is TGTGCCAGCTCACCATACCTACAGGGGAACACTGAAGCTTTCTTT. This codes for CASSPYLQGNTEAFF. This sequence joins TRBV18 and TRBJ1-1, with TRBD1 as a possible D gene (6 bases). V gave up 2 bases and J gave up 1 base, with 11 bases separating them. Germline V gives CDR1 KGHSH, CDR2 LQKENI. The CDR3 has 15 residues.

This clone has more than one count but fewer than ten. The chain combines TRBV2 with TRBJ2-1, with 7 positions matching TRBD2. In germline, CDR1 is SNHLY, CDR2 FYNNEI. The V segment lost 3 bases and the J segment 12 bases; nucleotides outside the gene matches: 14. The CDR3 spans 15 residues. CDR3 DNA sequence: TGTGCCAGCAGTGACAGGCTAGCGGACGGGGAGCTGCAGTTCTTC. Its protein is CASSDRLADGELQFF.

The chain recombines TRBV29-1 with TRBJ2-5, with 10 bases identical to TRBD2. The junction had 6 bases not matched to a gene; V was cut back by 7 bases and J by 1 base. Germline loops: CDR1 SQVTM, CDR2 ANQGSEA. CDR3 length: 14 amino acids. As DNA, the CDR3 is TGCAGCGCCACCGGGACTAGCGTCCAAGAGACCCAGTACTTC. Translation: CSATGTSVQETQYF.

The V gene is TRBV4-3, the J gene TRBJ2-2, with 9 bases lining up with TRBD1. The CDR3 contains 15 residues. CDR1 LGHNA and CDR2 YSLEER come from the germline V gene. Losses at the gene ends were 3 bases for V and 7 bases for J; bases not matched to a gene: 6. This CDR3 is CASSHSGTGIGELFF. CDR3 sequence (DNA): TGCGCCAGCAGCCATTCCGGGACAGGGATCGGGGAGCTGTTTTTT.

The chain uses TRBV21-1 and TRBJ2-7; the table calls TRBD1, which could not be checked here. TRBV21-1 is shown as a pseudogene. CDR3 length equals 17 residues. The CDR3 bases are TGTGCCAGCAGCAAAGGGGCGGGACAGGGGATCTCCTACGAGCAGTACGTC. Translated, it gives CASSKGAGQGISYEQYV.

The chain carries TRBV6-5 and TRBJ1-1; 8 nucleotides align to TRBD1. The CDR3 is 15 residues long. After removal of 6 bases from V and 1 base from J, the junction contained 7 bases not matched to a gene. CDR1 and CDR2 (germline): MNHEY, SVGAGI. The CDR3 loop reads CASSAPGTGNTEAFF. CDR3 nucleotide sequence: TGTGCCAGCAGCGCGCCCGGGACAGGGAACACTGAAGCTTTCTTT.

V usage is TRBV19 and J usage is TRBJ1-1; D is possibly TRBD1 (6 bases). Trimming shortened V by 6 bases and J by 0 bases, and 17 bases separated the two germline ends. The CDR3 contains 16 residues. CDR1 is LNHDA, CDR2 SQIVND, per germline (reference sequence). The CDR3 coding sequence is TGTGCCAGTAGACCGGGGGGCTCTCTCCTGAACACTGAAGCTTTCTTT. Its translation: CASRPGGSLLNTEAFF. Complete variable domain (other parts from reference TRBV19 and TRBJ1-1): DGGITQSPKYLFRKEGQNVTLSCEQNLNHDAMYWYRQDPGQGLRLIYYSQIVNDFQKGDIAEGYSVSREKKESFPLTVTSAQKNPTAFYLCASRPGGSLLNTEAFFGQGTRLTVV.

This clone was counted only a few times. This chain joins TRBV2 and TRBJ2-7; 7 bases line up with TRBD2. V lost 7 bases, J lost 0 bases, and 15 bases stayed unmatched. The germline CDR1 and CDR2 sequences are SNHLY and FYNNEI. The CDR3 is 17 residues long. CDR3 coding DNA: TGTGCCAGCACCCCCGGTGCATGGGGGAGGGACTCCTACGAGCAGTACTTC. Its protein is CASTPGAWGRDSYEQYF. Supplemented by reference TRBV2 and TRBJ2-7, the full variable domain reads EPEVTQTPSHQVTQMGQEVILRCVPISNHLYFYWYRQILGQKVEFLVSFYNNEISEKSEIFDDQFSVERPDGSNFTLKIRSTKLEDSAMYFCASTPGAWGRDSYEQYFGPGTRLTVT.

The chain joins TRBV21-1 to TRBJ2-3; the table's D call TRBD2 went unverified against the DNA. TRBV21-1 is a known pseudogene. CDR3 length: 15 residues. The CDR3, as DNA: TGTGCCAGCAGCTCACGGAGATCTAGCACAGATACGCAGTATTTT. This codes for CASSSRRSSTDTQYF.

A few counts support this clone. V gene TRBV7-9 combines with J gene TRBJ1-1; D perhaps matches TRBD1 (6 bases). Germline assignment: CDR1 SEHNR and CDR2 FQNEAQ (reference sequence). Trimming removed 3 bases from V and 3 bases from J, with 17 bases in between. This CDR3 comprises 16 residues. CDR3 DNA: TGTGCCAGCAGCTTCGGGACAAGGCGAGGGGACACTGAAGCTTTCTTT. It is translated as CASSFGTRRGDTEAFF. The full variable domain, rest sourced from reference TRBV7-9 and TRBJ1-1, is DTGVSQNPRHKITKRGQNVTFRCDPISEHNRLYWYRQTLGQGPEFLTYFQNEAQLEKSRLLSDRFSAERPKGSFSTLEIQRTEQGDSAMYLCASSFGTRRGDTEAFFGQGTRLTVV.

The chain uses TRBV14 and TRBJ2-5; no clear D. V gave up 4 bases and J gave up 5 bases, with 5 bases separating them. CDR1 and CDR2 (germline): SGHDN, FVKESK. The CDR3 is 11 residues long. CDR3 in DNA: TGTGCCAGCAGCCCCGGGGAGACCCAGTACTTC. Amino acids: CASSPGETQYF.